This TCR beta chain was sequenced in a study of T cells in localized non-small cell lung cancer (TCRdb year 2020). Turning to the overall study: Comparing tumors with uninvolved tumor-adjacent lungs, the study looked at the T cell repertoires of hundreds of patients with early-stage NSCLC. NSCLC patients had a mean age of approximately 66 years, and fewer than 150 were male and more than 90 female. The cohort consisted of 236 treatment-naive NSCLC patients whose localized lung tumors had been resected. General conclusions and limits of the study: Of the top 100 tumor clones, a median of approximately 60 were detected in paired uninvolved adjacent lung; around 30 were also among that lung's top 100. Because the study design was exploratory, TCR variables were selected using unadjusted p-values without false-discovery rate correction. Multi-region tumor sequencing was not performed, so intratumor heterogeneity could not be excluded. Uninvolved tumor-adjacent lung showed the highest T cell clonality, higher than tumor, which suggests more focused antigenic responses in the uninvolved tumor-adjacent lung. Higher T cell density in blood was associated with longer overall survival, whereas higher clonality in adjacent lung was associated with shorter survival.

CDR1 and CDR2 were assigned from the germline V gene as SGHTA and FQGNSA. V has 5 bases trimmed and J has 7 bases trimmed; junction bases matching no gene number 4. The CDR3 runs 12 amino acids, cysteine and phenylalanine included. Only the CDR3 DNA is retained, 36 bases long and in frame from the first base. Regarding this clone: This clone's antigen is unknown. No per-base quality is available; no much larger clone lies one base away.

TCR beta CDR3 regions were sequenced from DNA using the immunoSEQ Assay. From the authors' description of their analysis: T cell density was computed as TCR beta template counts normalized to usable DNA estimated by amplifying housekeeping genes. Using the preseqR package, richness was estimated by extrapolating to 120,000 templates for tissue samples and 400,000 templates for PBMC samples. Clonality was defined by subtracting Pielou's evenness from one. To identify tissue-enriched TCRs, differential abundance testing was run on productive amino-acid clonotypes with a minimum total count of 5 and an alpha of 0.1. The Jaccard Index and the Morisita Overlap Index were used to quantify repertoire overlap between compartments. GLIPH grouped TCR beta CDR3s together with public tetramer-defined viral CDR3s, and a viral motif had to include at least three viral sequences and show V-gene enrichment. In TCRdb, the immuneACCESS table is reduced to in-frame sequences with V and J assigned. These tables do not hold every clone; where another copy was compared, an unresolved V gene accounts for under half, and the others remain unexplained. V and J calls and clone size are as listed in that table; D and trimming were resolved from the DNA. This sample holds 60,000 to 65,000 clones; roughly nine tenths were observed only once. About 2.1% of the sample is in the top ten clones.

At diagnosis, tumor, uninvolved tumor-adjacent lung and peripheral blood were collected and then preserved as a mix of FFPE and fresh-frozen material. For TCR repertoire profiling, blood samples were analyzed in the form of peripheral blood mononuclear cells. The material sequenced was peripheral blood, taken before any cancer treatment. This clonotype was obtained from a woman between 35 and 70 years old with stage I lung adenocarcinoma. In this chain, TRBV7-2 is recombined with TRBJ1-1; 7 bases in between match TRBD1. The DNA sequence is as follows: TGTGCCAGCAGCCCACGACAGGGTGAAGCTTTCTTT. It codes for CASSPRQGEAFF.